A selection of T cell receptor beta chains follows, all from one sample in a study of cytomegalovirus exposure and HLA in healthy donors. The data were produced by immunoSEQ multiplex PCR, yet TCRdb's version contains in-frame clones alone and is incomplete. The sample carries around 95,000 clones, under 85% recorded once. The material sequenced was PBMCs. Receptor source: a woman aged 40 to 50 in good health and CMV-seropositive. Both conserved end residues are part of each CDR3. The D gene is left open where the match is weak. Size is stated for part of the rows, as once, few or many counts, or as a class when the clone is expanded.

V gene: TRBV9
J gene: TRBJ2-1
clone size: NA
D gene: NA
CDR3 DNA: TGTGCCAGCAGCGTAGGATGGACTGAGGGAAATGAGCAGTTCTTC
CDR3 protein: CASSVGWTEGNEQFF

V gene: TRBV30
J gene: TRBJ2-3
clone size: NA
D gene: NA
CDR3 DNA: TGTGCCTGGAGTACCTTAGCGGGCACAGATACGCAGTATTTT
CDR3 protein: CAWSTLAGTDTQYF

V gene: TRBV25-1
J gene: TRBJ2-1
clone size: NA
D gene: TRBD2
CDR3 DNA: TGTGCCAGCAGTGAATCCGGGGCTAGCGGGTACAATGAGCAGTTCTTC
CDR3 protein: CASSESGASGYNEQFF

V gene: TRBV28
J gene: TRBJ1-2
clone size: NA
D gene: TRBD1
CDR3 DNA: TGTGCCAGCAGTACCCCCAGCAGGGGGTATGGCTACACCTTC
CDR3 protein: CASSTPSRGYGYTF

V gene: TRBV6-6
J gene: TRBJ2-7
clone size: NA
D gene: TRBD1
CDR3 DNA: TGTGCCAGCAGTTACCGGGGACAGGGGGTTGAAGAGCAGTACTTC
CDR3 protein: CASSYRGQGVEEQYF

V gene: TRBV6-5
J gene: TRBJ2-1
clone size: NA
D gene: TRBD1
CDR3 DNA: TGTGCCAGCGGATCACAGGGGAACGATGAGCAGTTCTTC
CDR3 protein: CASGSQGNDEQFF

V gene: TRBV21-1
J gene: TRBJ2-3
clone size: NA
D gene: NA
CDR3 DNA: TGTGCCAGCAGCAGACTGGACTCGGTGGGCCACACAGATACGCAGTATTTT
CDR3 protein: CASSRLDSVGHTDTQYF

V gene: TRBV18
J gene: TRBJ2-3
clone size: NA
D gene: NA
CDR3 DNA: TGTGCCAGCTCACCAGGGCACTTCGGCACAGATACGCAGTATTTT
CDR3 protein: CASSPGHFGTDTQYF

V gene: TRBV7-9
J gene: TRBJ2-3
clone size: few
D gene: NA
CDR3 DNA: TGTGCCAGCAGCTTGCTCAGTCCAGGGGTTAGGGCAGATACGCAGTATTTT
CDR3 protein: CASSLLSPGVRADTQYF

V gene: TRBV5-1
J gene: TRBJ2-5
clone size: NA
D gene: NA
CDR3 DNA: TGCGCCAGCAGCTTGGGGGAGAAGCAAGAGACCCAGTACTTC
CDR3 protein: CASSLGEKQETQYF

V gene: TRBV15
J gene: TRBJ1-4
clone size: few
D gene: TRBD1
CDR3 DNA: TGTGCCACCAGCCGGGGACAGGGAAATGAAAAACTGTTTTTT
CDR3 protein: CATSRGQGNEKLFF

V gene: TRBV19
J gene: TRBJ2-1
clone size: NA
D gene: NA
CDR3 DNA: TGTGTCAGTAGTCCCACCCCCCGGGGGAGCTCCTACAATGAGCAGTTCTTC
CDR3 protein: CVSSPTPRGSSYNEQFF

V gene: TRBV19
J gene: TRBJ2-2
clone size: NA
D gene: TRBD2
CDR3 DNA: TGTGCCAGTAGTAAGTGGCAGGGTTTGCTAGCGGGAGCCGGGGAGCTGTTTTTT
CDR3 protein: CASSKWQGLLAGAGELFF

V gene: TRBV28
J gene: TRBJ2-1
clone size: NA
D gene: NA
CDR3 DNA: TGTGCCAGCAGTTTATCTTCGTACTCCTACAATGAGCAGTTCTTC
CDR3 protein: CASSLSSYSYNEQFF

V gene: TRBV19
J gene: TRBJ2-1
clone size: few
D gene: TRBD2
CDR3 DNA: TGTGCCAGTAGTATTATAAGACTAGCGGGAGTTTTTGAGCAGTTCTTC
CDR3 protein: CASSIIRLAGVFEQFF

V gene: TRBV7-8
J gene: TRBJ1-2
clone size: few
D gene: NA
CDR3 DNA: TGTGCCAGCAGCCCTACTCGTGGATTCGGGAAACTTATTAACTATGGCTACACCTTC
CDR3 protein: CASSPTRGFGKLINYGYTF

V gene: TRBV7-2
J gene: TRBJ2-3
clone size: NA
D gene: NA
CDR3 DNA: TGTGCCAGCAGCTCATTGACTTTGGATACGCAGTATTTT
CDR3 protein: CASSSLTLDTQYF

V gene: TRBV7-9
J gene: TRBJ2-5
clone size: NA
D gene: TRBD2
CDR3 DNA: TGTGCCAGCAGCTTAGATCTAGCGGGATTCCAAGAGACCCAGTACTTC
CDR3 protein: CASSLDLAGFQETQYF

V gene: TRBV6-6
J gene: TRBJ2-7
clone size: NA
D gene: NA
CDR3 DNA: TGTGCCAGCAGTCAACTGAGCGAGCAGTACTTC
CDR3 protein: CASSQLSEQYF

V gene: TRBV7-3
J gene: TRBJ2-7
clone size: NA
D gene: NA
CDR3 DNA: TGTGCCAGCAGTCTACTAGCCGGTCTCGAGCAGTACTTC
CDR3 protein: CASSLLAGLEQYF

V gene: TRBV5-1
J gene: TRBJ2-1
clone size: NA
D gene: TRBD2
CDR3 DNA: TGCGCCAGCAGCTTGGGACTAGCGGGAGGGCTTGTCAATGAGCAGTTCTTC
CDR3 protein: CASSLGLAGGLVNEQFF

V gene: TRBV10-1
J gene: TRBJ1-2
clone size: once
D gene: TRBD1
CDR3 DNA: TGCGCCAGCAGTTTCTCCCTCGGACAGGGAAACTACACCTTC
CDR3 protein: CASSFSLGQGNYTF

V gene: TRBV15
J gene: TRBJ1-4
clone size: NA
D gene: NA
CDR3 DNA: TGTGCCACCAGCAGAGAAGGGAGTACGAGTGAAAAACTGTTTTTT
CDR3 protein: CATSREGSTSEKLFF

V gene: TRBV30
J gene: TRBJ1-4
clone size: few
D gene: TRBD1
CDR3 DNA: TGTGCCTGGAACCGGGACAGGAATGAAAAACTGTTTTTT
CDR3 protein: CAWNRDRNEKLFF

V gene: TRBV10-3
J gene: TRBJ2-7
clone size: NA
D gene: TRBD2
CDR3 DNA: TGTGCCATCAGGCCTAGAGCGGGAGGACTATATAACGAGCAGTACTTC
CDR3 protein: CAIRPRAGGLYNEQYF

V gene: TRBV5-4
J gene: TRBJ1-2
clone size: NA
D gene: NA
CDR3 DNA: TGTGCCAGCAGCTTGCCAGGCACGAGGGCGGATGGCTACACCTTC
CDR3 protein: CASSLPGTRADGYTF

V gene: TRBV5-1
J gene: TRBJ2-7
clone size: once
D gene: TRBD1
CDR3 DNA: TGCGCCAGCAGCCCGCAAGCGGGACAGGGGAGCTACGAGCAGTACTTC
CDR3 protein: CASSPQAGQGSYEQYF

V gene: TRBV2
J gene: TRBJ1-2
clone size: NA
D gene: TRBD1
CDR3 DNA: TGTGCCAGCAGCGATCGGACAGGGGCTGGCTATGGCTACACCTTC
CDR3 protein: CASSDRTGAGYGYTF

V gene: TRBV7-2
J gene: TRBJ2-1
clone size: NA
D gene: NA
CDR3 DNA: TGTGCCAGCAGACCCCTGGGTTATGGTAGCACCGATGAGCAGTTCTTC
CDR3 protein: CASRPLGYGSTDEQFF

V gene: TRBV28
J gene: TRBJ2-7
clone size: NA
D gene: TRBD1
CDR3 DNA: TGTGCCAGCAGTTTGGAGACAGGGGGCTCCTACGAGCAGTACTTC
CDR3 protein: CASSLETGGSYEQYF

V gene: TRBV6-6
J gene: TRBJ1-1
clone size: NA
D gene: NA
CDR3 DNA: TGTGCCAGCAGTTACTCGGAGTTGAGGGAAGCTTTCTTT
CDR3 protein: CASSYSELREAFF

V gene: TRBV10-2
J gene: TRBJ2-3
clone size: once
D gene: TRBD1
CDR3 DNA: TGCGCCAGCAGCACCATACAGGGGCGAGGCACAGATACGCAGTATTTT
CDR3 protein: CASSTIQGRGTDTQYF

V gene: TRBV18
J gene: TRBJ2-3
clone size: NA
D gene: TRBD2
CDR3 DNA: TGTGCCAGCTCACCACTACTAGCGGGGGGCACAGATACGCAGTATTTT
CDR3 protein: CASSPLLAGGTDTQYF

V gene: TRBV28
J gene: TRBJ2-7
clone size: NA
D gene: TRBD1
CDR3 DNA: TGTGCCAGCAGTGGGACAGCCCCTCGAGAGCAGTACTTC
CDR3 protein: CASSGTAPREQYF

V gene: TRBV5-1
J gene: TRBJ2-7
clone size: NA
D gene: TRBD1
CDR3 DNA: TGCGCCAGCAGCCCCGGGACAGGGGGCTACGAGCAGTACTTC
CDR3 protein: CASSPGTGGYEQYF

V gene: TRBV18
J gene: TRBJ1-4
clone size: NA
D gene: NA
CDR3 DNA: TGTGCCAGCTCACCAGCTGCCGACAGGCCACCTAATGAAAAACTGTTTTTT
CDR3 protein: CASSPAADRPPNEKLFF

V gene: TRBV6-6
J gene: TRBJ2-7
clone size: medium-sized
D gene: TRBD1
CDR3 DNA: TGTGCCAGCAGTTACGAACAGGGGCCGTACGAGCAGTACTTC
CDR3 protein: CASSYEQGPYEQYF

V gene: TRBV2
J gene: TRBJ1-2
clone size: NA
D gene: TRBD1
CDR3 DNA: TGTGCCAGCAGTAAACGGGACAGCTATGGCTACACCTTC
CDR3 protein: CASSKRDSYGYTF

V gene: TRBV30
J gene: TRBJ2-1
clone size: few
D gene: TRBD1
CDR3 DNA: TGTGCCTGGAGTGACTGGACAGGGTTGAATGAGCAGTTCTTC
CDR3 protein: CAWSDWTGLNEQFF

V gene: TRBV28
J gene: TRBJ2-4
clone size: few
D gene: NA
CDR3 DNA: TGTGCCACCACGACAGGAGATAACAAAAACATTCAGTACTTC
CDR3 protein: CATTTGDNKNIQYF